This TCR beta chain came from a study of T cells in localized non-small cell lung cancer. Study conclusions and caveats: The study sequenced only one region of the tumor. As a result, intratumor heterogeneity could not be excluded and remains possible. Among the top 100 tumor clones, a median about 60 appeared in adjacent lung. Uninvolved adjacent lung, not tumor, had the highest T cell clonality. Elevated blood T cell density was associated with longer overall survival.

This clone was observed a handful of times. Its antigen is unidentified. This table comes from immunoSEQ multiplex PCR, and its TCRdb copy is limited to in-frame clones, with some not included. The sample has about 1,900 clones, approximately 22% seen once. Germline V lookup: CDR1 SGHNT, CDR2 YENEEA. V lost 3 bases and J 1 base, leaving 12 bases between the germline ends. The CDR3 covers 15 residues. The TCR was taken from a woman aged 35 to 75 with stage I lung adenocarcinoma. Sequenced material: normal lung tissue next to the tumor, taken before any cancer treatment. The chain combines TRBV11-3 with TRBJ1-1; D is unclear. CDR3 sequence reads: CASSLAIVGNTEAFF. The CDR3 nucleotides are TGTGCCAGCAGCTTGGCGATTGTTGGGAACACTGAAGCTTTCTTT. Variable domain in full (rest from reference TRBV11-3 and TRBJ1-1): EAGVVQSPRYKIIEKKQPVAFWCNPISGHNTLYWYLQNLGQGPELLIRYENEEAVDDSQLPKDRFSAERLKGVDSTLKIQPAELGDSAVYLCASSLAIVGNTEAFFGQGTRLTVV.